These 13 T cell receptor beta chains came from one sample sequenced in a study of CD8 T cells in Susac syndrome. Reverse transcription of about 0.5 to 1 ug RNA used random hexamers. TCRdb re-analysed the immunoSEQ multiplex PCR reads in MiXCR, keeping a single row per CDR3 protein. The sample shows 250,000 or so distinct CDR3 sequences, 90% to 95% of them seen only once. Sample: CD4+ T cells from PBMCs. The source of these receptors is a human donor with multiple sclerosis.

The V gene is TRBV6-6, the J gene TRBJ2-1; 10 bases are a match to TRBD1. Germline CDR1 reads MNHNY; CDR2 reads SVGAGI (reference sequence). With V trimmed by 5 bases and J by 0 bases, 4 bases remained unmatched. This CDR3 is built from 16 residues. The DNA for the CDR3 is TGTGCCAGCAGTGGGGACAGGGGAGGCTCCTACAATGAGCAGTTCTTC. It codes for CASSGDRGGSYNEQFF.

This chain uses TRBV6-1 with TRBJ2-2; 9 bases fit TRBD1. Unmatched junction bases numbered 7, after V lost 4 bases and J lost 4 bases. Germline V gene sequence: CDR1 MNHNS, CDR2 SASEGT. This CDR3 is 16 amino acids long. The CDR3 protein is CASSATGGYGTGELFF. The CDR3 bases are TGTGCCAGCAGTGCAACAGGGGGCTATGGCACCGGGGAGCTGTTTTTT.

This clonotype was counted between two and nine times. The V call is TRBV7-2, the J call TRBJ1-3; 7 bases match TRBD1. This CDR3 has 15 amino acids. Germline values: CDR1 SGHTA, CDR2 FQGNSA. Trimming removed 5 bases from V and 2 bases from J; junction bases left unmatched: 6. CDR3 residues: CASSVSTGTGNTIYF. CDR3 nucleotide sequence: TGTGCCAGCAGCGTATCGACAGGGACTGGAAACACCATATATTTT.

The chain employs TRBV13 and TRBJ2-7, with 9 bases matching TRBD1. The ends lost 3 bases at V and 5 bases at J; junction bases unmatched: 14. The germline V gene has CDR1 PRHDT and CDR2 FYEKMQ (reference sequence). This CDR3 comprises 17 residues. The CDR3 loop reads CASSFPGDRAQRNEQYF. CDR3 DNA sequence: TGTGCCAGCAGCTTTCCTGGGGACAGGGCGCAAAGAAACGAGCAGTACTTC.

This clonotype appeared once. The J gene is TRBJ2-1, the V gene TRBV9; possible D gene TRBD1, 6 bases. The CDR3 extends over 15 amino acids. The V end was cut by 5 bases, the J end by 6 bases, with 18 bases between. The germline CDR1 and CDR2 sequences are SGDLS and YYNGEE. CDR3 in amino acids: CASSHRDIQSNEQFF. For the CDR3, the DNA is TGTGCCAGCAGTCACAGGGACATACAAAGCAATGAGCAGTTCTTC.

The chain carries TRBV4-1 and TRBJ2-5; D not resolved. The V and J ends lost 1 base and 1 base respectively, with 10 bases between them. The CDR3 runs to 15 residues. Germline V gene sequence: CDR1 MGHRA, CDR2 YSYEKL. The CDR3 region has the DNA TGCGCCAGCAGCCAAGTGTCTACAATCCAAGAGACCCAGTACTTC. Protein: CASSQVSTIQETQYF.

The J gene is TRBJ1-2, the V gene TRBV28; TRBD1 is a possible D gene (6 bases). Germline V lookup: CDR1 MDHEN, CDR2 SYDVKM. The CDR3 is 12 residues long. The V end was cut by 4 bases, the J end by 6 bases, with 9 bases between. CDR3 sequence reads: CASSYQGNGYTF. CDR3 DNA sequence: TGTGCCAGCAGTTATCAGGGGAATGGCTACACCTTC.

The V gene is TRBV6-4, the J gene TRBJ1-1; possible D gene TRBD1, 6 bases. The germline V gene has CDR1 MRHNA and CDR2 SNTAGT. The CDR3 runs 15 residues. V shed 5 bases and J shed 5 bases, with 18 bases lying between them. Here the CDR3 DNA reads TGTGCCAGCAGTAGTCAGGGGCAGGGTGGTACTGAAGCTTTCTTT. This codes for CASSSQGQGGTEAFF.

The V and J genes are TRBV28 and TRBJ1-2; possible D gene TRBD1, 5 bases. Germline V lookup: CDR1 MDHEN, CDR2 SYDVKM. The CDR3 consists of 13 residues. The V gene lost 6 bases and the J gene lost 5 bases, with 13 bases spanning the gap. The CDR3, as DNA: TGTGCCAGCAGGGGAGGGGCAGGGTATGGCTACACCTTC. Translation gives CASRGGAGYGYTF.

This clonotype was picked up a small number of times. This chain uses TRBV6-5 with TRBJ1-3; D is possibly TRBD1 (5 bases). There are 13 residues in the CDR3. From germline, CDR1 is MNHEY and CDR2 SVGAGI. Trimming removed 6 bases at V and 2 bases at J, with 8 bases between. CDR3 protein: CASRRDPGNTIYF. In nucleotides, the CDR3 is TGTGCCAGCAGGAGGGACCCTGGAAACACCATATATTTT.

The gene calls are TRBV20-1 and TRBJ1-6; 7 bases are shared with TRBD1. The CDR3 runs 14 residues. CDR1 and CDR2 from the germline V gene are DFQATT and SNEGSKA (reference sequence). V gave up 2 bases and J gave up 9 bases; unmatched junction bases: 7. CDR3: CSARRGQGVSPLHF. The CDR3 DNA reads TGCAGTGCTAGAAGGGGGCAGGGGGTTTCACCCCTCCACTTT.

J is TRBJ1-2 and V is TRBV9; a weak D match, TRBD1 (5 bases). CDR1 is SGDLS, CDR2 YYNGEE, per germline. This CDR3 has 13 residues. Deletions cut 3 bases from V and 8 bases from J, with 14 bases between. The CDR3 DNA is TGTGCCAGCAGCGGACGCAGGGACCCCGGCTACACCTTC. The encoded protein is CASSGRRDPGYTF.

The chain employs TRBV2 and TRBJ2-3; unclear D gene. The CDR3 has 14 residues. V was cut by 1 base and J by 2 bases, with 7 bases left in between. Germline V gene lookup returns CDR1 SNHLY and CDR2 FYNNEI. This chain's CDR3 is CASSEEGYTDTQYF. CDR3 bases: TGTGCCAGCAGTGAAGAGGGCTACACAGATACGCAGTATTTT.